Presented here are 26 T cell receptor beta chains from one specimen sequenced in a study of CD8+ T cells in alopecia areata. Reverse transcribed after extraction, RNA yielded cDNA as the sequencing template. Using immunoSEQ multiplex PCR, the repertoire was profiled, and TCRdb retains in-frame clones only, with some absent. The sample consists of some 51,000 clones, roughly 96% of them appearing once. Here the sequenced sample was CD8+ T cells sorted from blood, taken at week 0. These receptors came from a human donor with alopecia areata.

The V call is TRBV4-1, the J call TRBJ2-7; 7 bases are shared with TRBD1. V gave up 1 base and J gave up 4 bases; unmatched junction bases: 4. The CDR3 has 14 amino acids. Germline V gene lookup returns CDR1 MGHRA and CDR2 YSYEKL. The CDR3 loop is CASSQGGGTYEQYF. The CDR3 region has the DNA TGCGCCAGCAGCCAAGGAGGGGGCACGTACGAGCAGTACTTC.

CDR3 amino acids: CASSQGVGGGYTF. CDR3 coding DNA: TGCGCCAGCAGCCAAGGGGTGGGGGGTGGCTACACCTTC. The gene calls are TRBV4-3 and TRBJ1-2; TRBD1 might be the D (5 bases). The CDR3 covers 13 residues. Germline-derived CDR1 and CDR2 are LGHNA and YSLEER. V lost 1 base and J 7 bases, leaving 10 bases between the germline ends.

This chain uses TRBV7-9 with TRBJ2-1, with D perhaps assigned TRBD1 or TRBD2 (5 bases each). Trimming left V 5 bases short and J 10 bases short, with 18 bases between. Germline-derived CDR1 and CDR2 are SEHNR and FQNEAQ (reference sequence). The CDR3 has 14 residues. In DNA, the CDR3 is TGTGCCAGCAGCCCAGGCATAGGGGACGGGGAGCAGTTCTTC. It encodes CASSPGIGDGEQFF.

Comments on this clone: The junction and the germline gene differ at one end; a read error may be behind it. The gene calls are TRBV7-9 and TRBJ1-5, with D perhaps matching TRBD1 (5 bases). The CDR3 has 15 amino acids. The V gene's germline CDR1 is SEHNR and CDR2 FQNEAQ (reference sequence). In nucleotides, the CDR3 is TGTGCCGGCAGTCCTAGGGGTAGCGGAATTCAGCCCCAGCATTTT. This codes for CAGSPRGSGIQPQHF.

The CDR3 loop is CASSPSGGASEQYF. The CDR3 DNA is TGTGCCAGCAGCCCTAGCGGGGGGGCTAGCGAGCAGTACTTC. The chain recombines TRBV9 with TRBJ2-7, with TRBD2 identical over 12 bases. CDR3 length: 14 amino acids. The germline V gene encodes CDR1 SGDLS and CDR2 YYNGEE. V dropped 4 bases and J dropped 6; count of bases not matched to a gene: 5.

The rearrangement links TRBV10-3 to TRBJ2-7; D gene uncertain. V lost 6 bases to trimming and J lost 0 bases, with 12 bases between them. Germline V lookup: CDR1 ENHRY, CDR2 SYGVKD. The CDR3 extends over 14 amino acids. The CDR3 DNA is TGTGCCATCAGGGCCGTCGAGAGCTCCTACGAGCAGTACTTC. This codes for CAIRAVESSYEQYF.

The chain recombines TRBV5-6 with TRBJ2-5, with D possibly being TRBD1 (6 bases). The V gene's germline CDR1 is SGHDT and CDR2 YYEEEE. This CDR3 has 13 amino acids. Trimming cost V 2 bases and J 2 bases, with 7 bases left between them. The CDR3 DNA reads as TGTGCCAGCAGCTTCGGGACACAAGAGACCCAGTACTTC. It is translated as CASSFGTQETQYF.

This chain links TRBV7-2 with TRBJ2-7, with TRBD1 as a possible D gene (6 bases). The germline CDR1 and CDR2 sequences are SGHTA and FQGNSA. V was cut by 1 base and J by 2 bases, with 12 bases left in between. The CDR3 covers 15 residues. The CDR3 region has the DNA TGTGCCAGCAGCTTAGACCCGGACAGTACCTACGAGCAGTACTTC. This sequence encodes CASSLDPDSTYEQYF. Looking up the rest from reference TRBV7-2 and TRBJ2-7 gives the full variable domain: GAGVSQSPSNKVTEKGKDVELRCDPISGHTALYWYRQSLGQGLEFLIYFQGNSAPDKSGLPSDRFSAERTGGSVSTLTIQRTQQEDSAVYLCASSLDPDSTYEQYFGPGTRLTVT.

The chain carries TRBV6-5 and TRBJ1-4; 8 bases are shared with TRBD1. CDR1 and CDR2 (germline): MNHEY, SVGAGI. Trimming took 6 bases from V and 7 from J; bases not matched to a gene: 4. The CDR3 is made up of 13 amino acids. CDR3 nucleotides: TGTGCCAGCAGCCCCGACAGGGGTGAAAAACTGTTTTTT. Its protein is CASSPDRGEKLFF.

This chain uses TRBV13 with TRBJ2-1; 9 bases are a match to TRBD1. There are 15 residues in the CDR3. In germline, CDR1 is PRHDT, CDR2 FYEKMQ (reference sequence). V gave up 5 bases and J gave up 7 bases; unmatched junction bases: 9. The CDR3 nucleotides are TGTGCCAGCAGCCCAGGACAGGGGAGAGTAAATGAGCAGTTCTTC. Its protein is CASSPGQGRVNEQFF.

The CDR3 loop is CASSLASGDYNEQFF. Here the CDR3 DNA reads TGTGCCAGCAGCTTGGCCAGCGGGGATTACAATGAGCAGTTCTTC. This sequence joins TRBV5-4 and TRBJ2-1, with 7 bases matching TRBD2. J gave up 4 bases and V 0 bases, and 4 bases lay outside the gene matches. CDR3 size: 15 residues. CDR1 and CDR2 from the germline V gene are SGHNT and YYREEE (reference sequence).

On this clone: At one end the junction does not follow the germline gene, possibly because of a read error. V is TRBV7-7 and J is TRBJ2-2; 10 bases map to TRBD2. The CDR3 loop spans 16 amino acids. Germline V gene data show CDR1 as SSHAT and CDR2 as FNYEAQ (reference sequence). The DNA for the CDR3 is TGTGCTAGCAGCTTAGATCCGGGACTAGCGTCCGGGGAGCTGTTTTTT. Amino acid sequence: CASSLDPGLASGELFF. Together with reference TRBV7-7 and TRBJ2-2, the CDR3 gives the full variable domain: GAGVSQSPRYKVTKRGQDVTLRCDPISSHATLYWYQQALGQGPEFLTYFNYEAQPDKSGLPSDRFSAERPEGSISTLTIQRTEQRDSAMYRCASSLDPGLASGELFFGEGSRLTVL.

The CDR3 loop is CASSADTGYPRETQYF. The CDR3 region has the DNA TGTGCCAGTAGCGCAGACACAGGGTATCCCCGAGAGACCCAGTACTTC. The chain uses TRBV19 and TRBJ2-5, with D possibly TRBD1 on 6 matching bases. Trimming cost V 6 bases and J 4 bases, with 21 bases left between them. CDR1 is LNHDA and CDR2 is SQIVND in the germline V gene (reference sequence). The CDR3 extends over 16 amino acids.

J is TRBJ2-1 and V is TRBV13; D is unresolved. Germline CDR1 PRHDT, CDR2 FYEKMQ (reference sequence). The CDR3 length is 12 residues. Trimming removed 5 bases from V and 6 bases from J, with 8 bases in between. Here the CDR3 DNA reads TGTGCCAGCAGCCCCCCGACCAATGAGCAGTTCTTC. It codes for CASSPPTNEQFF.

This chain joins TRBV30 and TRBJ2-3; perhaps TRBD1 as D (5 bases). Trimming took 2 bases from V and 2 from J, leaving 11 bases between them. Germline-derived CDR1 and CDR2 are GTSNPN and SVGIG (reference sequence). The CDR3 loop spans 14 amino acids. CDR3 protein: CAWSLDMNTDTQYF. As DNA, the CDR3 is TGTGCCTGGAGTTTGGACATGAACACAGATACGCAGTATTTT.

The rearrangement joins TRBV7-2 to TRBJ2-3; no reliable D call. CDR3 length: 15 residues. The V gene lost 4 bases and the J gene lost 4 bases, with 15 bases spanning the gap. Germline CDR1 and CDR2: SGHTA and FQGNSA. The DNA for the CDR3 is TGTGCCAGCAGCTCTTGGGCCCGTCCATCAGATACGCAGTATTTT. This translates into CASSSWARPSDTQYF.

The rearrangement uses TRBV9 and TRBJ2-1, with 8 bases aligning to TRBD2. The CDR3 has 15 amino acids. Trimming took 6 bases from V and 9 from J; bases not matched to a gene: 14. The germline V gene encodes CDR1 SGDLS and CDR2 YYNGEE. CDR3 bases: TGTGCCAGCACTAAAAGGGGCGCAGGGACTAGTGAGCAGTTCTTC. This translates into CASTKRGAGTSEQFF.

The chain is built from TRBV29-1 and TRBJ1-1, with a tentative D call TRBD1 (5 bases). This CDR3 has 12 amino acids. Germline V gives CDR1 SQVTM, CDR2 ANQGSEA. V lost 5 bases and J 2 bases, leaving 9 bases between the germline ends. CDR3 residues: CSVRTFNTEAFF. The DNA for the CDR3 is TGCAGCGTTCGGACATTTAACACTGAAGCTTTCTTT.

The V call is TRBV29-1, the J call TRBJ2-1; possibly TRBD1 or TRBD2 for D (7 bases each). In germline, CDR1 is SQVTM, CDR2 ANQGSEA. V shed 7 bases and J shed 3 bases, with 22 bases lying between them. This CDR3 region has 16 residues. The CDR3 here is CSGEGTAHPIYNEQFF. The CDR3 coding sequence is TGCAGCGGGGAGGGGACAGCCCACCCCATCTACAATGAGCAGTTCTTC.

CDR3 residues: CASSTDRGRGETQYF. DNA for the CDR3: TGTGCCAGCAGCACCGACAGGGGGCGAGGAGAGACCCAGTACTTC. The chain couples TRBV5-4 to TRBJ2-5; TRBD1 agrees at 10 bases. The CDR3 spans 15 residues. V lost 4 bases to trimming and J lost 4 bases; unmatched junction nucleotides: 7. Germline assignment: CDR1 SGHNT and CDR2 YYREEE (reference sequence).

This sequence joins TRBV2 and TRBJ2-1, with D perhaps matching TRBD2 (5 bases). Trimming took 0 bases from V and 10 from J, leaving 10 bases between them. Germline V CDR1 and CDR2: SNHLY, FYNNEI. This CDR3 comprises 13 residues. This CDR3 is CASSEALRAEQFF. The CDR3 DNA reads TGTGCCAGCAGTGAAGCGCTGCGGGCGGAGCAGTTCTTC.

The chain employs TRBV2 and TRBJ2-3; 10 nucleotides align to TRBD2. The CDR3 loop spans 16 amino acids. CDR1 and CDR2 from the germline V gene are SNHLY and FYNNEI. V shed 1 base and J 4 bases; nucleotides not matched to a gene: 5. The CDR3 loop reads CASSEVPSGGSDTQYF. The CDR3 DNA follows: TGTGCCAGCAGTGAAGTACCTAGCGGGGGTTCAGATACGCAGTATTTT.

This chain links TRBV7-9 with TRBJ2-1; a possible D gene is TRBD2 (5 bases). From germline, CDR1 is SEHNR and CDR2 FQNEAQ (reference sequence). Between the trimmed V and J ends, which lost 5 bases and 3 bases, there was a span of 17 bases. There are 16 residues in the CDR3. This CDR3 is CASSSSATRGYNEQFF. The CDR3 region has the DNA TGTGCCAGCAGCAGTTCCGCCACCCGGGGCTACAATGAGCAGTTCTTC.

V and J are TRBV4-3 and TRBJ1-1; D is uncertain. CDR3 length: 15 residues. Germline CDR1 is LGHNA and CDR2 is YSLEER. V gave up 1 base and J gave up 10 bases, with 19 bases separating them. CDR3 sequence (DNA): TGCGCCAGCAGCCAAGGGGAGGGCCAGTTACATGGAGCTTTCTTT. Its protein product is CASSQGEGQLHGAFF.

V is TRBV29-1 and J is TRBJ1-2; D is undetermined. Trimming removed 0 bases at V and 2 bases at J, with 10 bases between. This CDR3 contains 14 residues. CDR1 and CDR2 (germline): SQVTM, ANQGSEA. As DNA, the CDR3 is TGCAGCGTTGAAGATGCCGCCAAGAACTATGGCTACACCTTC. This encodes CSVEDAAKNYGYTF.

V gene TRBV7-3 combines with J gene TRBJ2-2; D is unresolved. Germline CDR1 SGHTA, CDR2 FQGTGA. This CDR3 comprises 12 residues. V lost 0 bases and J lost 5, with 1 base in between. The CDR3 loop is CASSLTTGELFF. CDR3 DNA sequence: TGTGCCAGCAGCTTAACTACCGGGGAGCTGTTTTTT.